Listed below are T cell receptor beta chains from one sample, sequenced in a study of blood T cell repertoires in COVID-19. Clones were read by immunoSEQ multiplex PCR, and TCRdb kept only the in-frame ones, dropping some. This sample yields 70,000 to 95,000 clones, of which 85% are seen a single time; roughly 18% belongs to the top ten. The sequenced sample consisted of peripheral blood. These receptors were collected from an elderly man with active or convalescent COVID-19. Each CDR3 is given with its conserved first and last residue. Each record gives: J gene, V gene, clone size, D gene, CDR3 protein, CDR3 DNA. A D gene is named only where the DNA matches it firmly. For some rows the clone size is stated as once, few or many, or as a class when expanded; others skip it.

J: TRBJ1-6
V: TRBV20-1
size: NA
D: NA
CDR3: CSASLRGNSPLHF
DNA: TGCAGTGCTAGTCTGAGGGGGAATTCACCCCTCCACTTT

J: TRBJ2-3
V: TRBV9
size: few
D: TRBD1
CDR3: CASSVSRTGGTDTQYF
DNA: TGTGCCAGCAGCGTTTCCCGGACAGGGGGCACAGATACGCAGTATTTT

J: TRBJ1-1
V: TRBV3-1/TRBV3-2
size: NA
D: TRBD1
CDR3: CASSRDIRTGGVFF
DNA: TGTGCCAGCAGCCGAGACATAAGGACAGGGGGCGTTTTCTTT

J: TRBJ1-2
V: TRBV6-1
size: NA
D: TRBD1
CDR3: CASSDAGQGFYGYTF
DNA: TGTGCCAGCAGTGACGCAGGACAGGGTTTCTATGGCTACACCTTC

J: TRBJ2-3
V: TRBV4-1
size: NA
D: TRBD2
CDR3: CASSPEVRAGGGADTQYF
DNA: TGCGCCAGCAGCCCCGAGGTCCGAGCGGGAGGCGGGGCAGATACGCAGTATTTT

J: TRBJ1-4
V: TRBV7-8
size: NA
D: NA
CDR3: CASSLVQVNTKLFF
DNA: TGTGCCAGCAGCTTAGTCCAGGTTAACACAAAACTGTTTTTT

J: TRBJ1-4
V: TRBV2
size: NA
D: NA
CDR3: CASSVGRGGDEKLFF
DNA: TGTGCCAGCAGTGTGGGGAGGGGGGGCGATGAAAAACTGTTTTTT

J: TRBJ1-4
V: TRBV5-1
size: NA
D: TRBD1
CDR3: CASRPGTGDEKLFF
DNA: TGCGCCAGCAGGCCCGGGACAGGGGATGAAAAACTGTTTTTT

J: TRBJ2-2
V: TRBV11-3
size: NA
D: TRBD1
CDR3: CASIQNRGLSGELFF
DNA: TGTGCCAGCATTCAAAACAGGGGGCTTTCCGGGGAGCTGTTTTTT

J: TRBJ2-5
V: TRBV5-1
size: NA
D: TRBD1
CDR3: CASSRVKGAEETQYF
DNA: TGCGCCAGCAGCCGGGTCAAGGGGGCCGAGGAGACCCAGTACTTC

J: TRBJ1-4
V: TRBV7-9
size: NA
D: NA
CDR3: CASSRSLSEKLFF
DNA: TGTGCCAGCAGTCGTTCTCTGAGCGAAAAACTGTTTTTT

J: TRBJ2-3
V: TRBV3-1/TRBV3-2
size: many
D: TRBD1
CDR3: CASSQWGRGLTDTQYF
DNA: TGTGCCAGCAGCCAATGGGGCAGGGGGCTTACAGATACGCAGTATTTT

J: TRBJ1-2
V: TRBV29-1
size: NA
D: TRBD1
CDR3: CSVVTGGANYGYTF
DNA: TGCAGCGTGGTAACAGGGGGCGCAAACTATGGCTACACCTTC

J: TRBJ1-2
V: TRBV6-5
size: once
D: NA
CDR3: CASSYSKGREAGYTF
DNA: TGTGCCAGCAGTTACTCGAAGGGGAGGGAGGCGGGCTACACCTTC

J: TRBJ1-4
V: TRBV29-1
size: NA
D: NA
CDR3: CSVETGGIEKLFF
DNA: TGCAGCGTTGAAACGGGGGGTATTGAAAAACTGTTTTTT

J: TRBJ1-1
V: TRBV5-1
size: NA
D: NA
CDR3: CASSLASGGGYMNTEAFF
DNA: TGCGCCAGCAGCTTGGCTAGTGGGGGCGGATACATGAACACTGAAGCTTTCTTT

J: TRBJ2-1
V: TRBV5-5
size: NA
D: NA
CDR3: CASSLVGAYNEQFF
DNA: TGTGCCAGCAGCTTGGTAGGGGCGTACAATGAGCAGTTCTTC

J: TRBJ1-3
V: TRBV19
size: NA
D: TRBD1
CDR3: CASSIETGLPGNTIYF
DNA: TGTGCCAGTAGTATCGAGACAGGGCTGCCTGGAAACACCATATATTTT

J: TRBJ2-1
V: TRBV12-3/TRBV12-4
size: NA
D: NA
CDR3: CASSFPGAEQFF
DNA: TGTGCCAGCAGTTTTCCAGGGGCTGAGCAGTTCTTC

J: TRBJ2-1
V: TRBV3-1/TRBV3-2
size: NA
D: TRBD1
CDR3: CASSRVSVGTGHNEQFF
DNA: TGTGCCAGCAGCCGCGTGTCGGTTGGGACAGGGCACAATGAGCAGTTCTTC

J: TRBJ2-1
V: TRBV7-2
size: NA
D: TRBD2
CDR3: CASSSTSGGYNEQFF
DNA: TGTGCCAGCAGCTCTACTAGCGGGGGGTACAATGAGCAGTTCTTC

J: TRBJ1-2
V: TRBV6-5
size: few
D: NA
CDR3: CASSYEAGPNYGYTF
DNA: TGTGCCAGCAGTTACGAGGCAGGGCCCAACTATGGCTACACCTTC

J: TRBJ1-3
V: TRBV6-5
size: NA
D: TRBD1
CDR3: CASSRQTGDPIYF
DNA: TGTGCCAGCAGTCGCCAGACAGGGGACCCCATATATTTT

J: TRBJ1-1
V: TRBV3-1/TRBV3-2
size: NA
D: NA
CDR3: CASSWGRGTEAFF
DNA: TGTGCCAGCAGTTGGGGGCGCGGCACTGAAGCTTTCTTT

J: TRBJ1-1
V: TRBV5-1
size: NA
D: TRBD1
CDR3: CASTAQGAGEAFF
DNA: TGCGCCAGCACCGCCCAGGGGGCAGGTGAAGCTTTCTTT

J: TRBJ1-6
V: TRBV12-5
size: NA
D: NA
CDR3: CASGMDRNNSPLHF
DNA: TGTGCTAGTGGTATGGACAGAAATAATTCACCCCTCCACTTT

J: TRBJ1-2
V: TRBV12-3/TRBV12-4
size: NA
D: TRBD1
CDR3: CASRRQGSGGYTF
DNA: TGTGCCAGCAGACGACAGGGATCGGGTGGCTACACCTTC

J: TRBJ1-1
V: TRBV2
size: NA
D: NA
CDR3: CASVEGRGGTEAFF
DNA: TGTGCCAGCGTAGAGGGTCGCGGAGGCACTGAAGCTTTCTTT

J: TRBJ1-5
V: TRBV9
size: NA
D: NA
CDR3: CASSARLDQPQHF
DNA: TGTGCCAGCAGCGCTCGACTAGATCAGCCCCAGCATTTT

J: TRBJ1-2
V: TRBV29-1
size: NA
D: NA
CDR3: CSVDTGGYGYTF
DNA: TGCAGCGTTGATACGGGGGGTTATGGCTACACCTTC

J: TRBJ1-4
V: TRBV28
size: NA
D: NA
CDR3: CASSLRGATNEKLFF
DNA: TGTGCCAGCAGTTTACGGGGGGCGACTAATGAAAAACTGTTTTTT

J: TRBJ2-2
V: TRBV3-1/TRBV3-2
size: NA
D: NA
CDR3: CASSQGLATGELFF
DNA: TGTGCCAGCAGCCAAGGACTCGCAACCGGGGAGCTGTTTTTT

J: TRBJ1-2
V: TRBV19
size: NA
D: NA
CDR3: CASSIWEEDYGYTF
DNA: TGTGCCAGTAGTATCTGGGAGGAGGACTATGGCTACACCTTC

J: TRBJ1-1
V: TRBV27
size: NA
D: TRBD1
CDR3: CASNGPRGPAEAFF
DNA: TGTGCCAGCAATGGCCCCAGGGGGCCCGCTGAAGCTTTCTTT

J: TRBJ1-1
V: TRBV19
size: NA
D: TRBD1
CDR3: CASSIGRQGAGDTEAFF
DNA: TGTGCCAGTAGTATAGGCCGACAGGGGGCGGGGGACACTGAAGCTTTCTTT

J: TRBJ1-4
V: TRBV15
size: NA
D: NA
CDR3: CATSRDRQGANEKLFF
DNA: TGTGCCACCAGCAGAGATCGGCAAGGGGCTAATGAAAAACTGTTTTTT

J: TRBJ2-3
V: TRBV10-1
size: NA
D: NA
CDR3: CASSEPRQALGTQYF
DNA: TGCGCCAGCAGTGAACCCCGACAGGCCTTGGGTACGCAGTATTTT

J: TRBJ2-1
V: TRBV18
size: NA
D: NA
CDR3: CASSPLAGSYNEQFF
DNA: TGTGCCAGCTCACCTCTGGCAGGATCCTACAATGAGCAGTTCTTC

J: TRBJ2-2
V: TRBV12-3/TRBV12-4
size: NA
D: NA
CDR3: CASSFRETGELFF
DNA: TGTGCCAGCAGTTTCCGAGAGACTGGGGAGCTGTTTTTT

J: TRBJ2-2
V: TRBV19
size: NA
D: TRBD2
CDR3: CATRTSGAIGTGELFF
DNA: TGTGCCACCAGGACTAGCGGGGCTATTGGAACCGGGGAGCTGTTTTTT

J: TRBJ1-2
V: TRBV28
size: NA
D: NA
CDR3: CASSPHTVSNYGYTF
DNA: TGTGCCAGCAGTCCCCATACAGTATCTAACTATGGCTACACCTTC

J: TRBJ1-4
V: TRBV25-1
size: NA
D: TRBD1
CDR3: CASSPRDRGNEKLFF
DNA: TGTGCCAGCAGTCCCCGGGACAGGGGAAATGAAAAACTGTTTTTT

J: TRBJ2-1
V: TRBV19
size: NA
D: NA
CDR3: CASSIAGASRYNEQFF
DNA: TGTGCCAGTAGTATCGCGGGGGCTAGCAGATACAATGAGCAGTTCTTC

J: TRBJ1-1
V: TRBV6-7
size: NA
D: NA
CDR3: CASSITGIVNTEAFF
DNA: TGTGCCAGCAGTATAACAGGGATCGTGAACACTGAAGCTTTCTTT

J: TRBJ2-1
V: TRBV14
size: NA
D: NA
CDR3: CASTQTNHNEQFF
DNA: TGTGCCAGCACCCAGACTAACCACAATGAGCAGTTCTTC

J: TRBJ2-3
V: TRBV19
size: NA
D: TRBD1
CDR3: CASQTTGAGYTDTQYF
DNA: TGTGCCAGTCAGACTACAGGGGCTGGGTACACAGATACGCAGTATTTT

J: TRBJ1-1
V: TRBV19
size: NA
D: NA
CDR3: CASRESHGGFVF
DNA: TGTGCCAGTAGAGAATCCCACGGGGGGTTCGTGTTT

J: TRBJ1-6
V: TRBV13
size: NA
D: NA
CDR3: CASSLADNSPLHF
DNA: TGTGCCAGCAGCTTGGCGGATAATTCACCCCTCCACTTT

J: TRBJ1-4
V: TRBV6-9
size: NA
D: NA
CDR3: CASSFGVGERVDEKLFF
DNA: TGTGCCAGCAGTTTCGGGGTCGGGGAAAGGGTTGATGAAAAACTGTTTTTT

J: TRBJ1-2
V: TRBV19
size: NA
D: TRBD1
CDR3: CASSRADRAYGYTF
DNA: TGTGCCAGTAGCCGAGCTGACAGGGCCTATGGCTACACCTTC

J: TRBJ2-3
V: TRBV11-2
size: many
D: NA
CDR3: CASSPWGPPTADTQYF
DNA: TGTGCCAGCAGCCCATGGGGGCCCCCCACAGCAGATACGCAGTATTTT

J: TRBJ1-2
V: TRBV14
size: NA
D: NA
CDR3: CASSQNRDYGYTF
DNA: TGTGCCAGCAGCCAAAACCGGGACTATGGCTACACCTTC

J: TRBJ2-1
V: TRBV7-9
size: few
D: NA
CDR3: CASSPRGNSYNEQFF
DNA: TGTGCCAGCAGCCCCCGGGGGAACTCCTACAATGAGCAGTTCTTC